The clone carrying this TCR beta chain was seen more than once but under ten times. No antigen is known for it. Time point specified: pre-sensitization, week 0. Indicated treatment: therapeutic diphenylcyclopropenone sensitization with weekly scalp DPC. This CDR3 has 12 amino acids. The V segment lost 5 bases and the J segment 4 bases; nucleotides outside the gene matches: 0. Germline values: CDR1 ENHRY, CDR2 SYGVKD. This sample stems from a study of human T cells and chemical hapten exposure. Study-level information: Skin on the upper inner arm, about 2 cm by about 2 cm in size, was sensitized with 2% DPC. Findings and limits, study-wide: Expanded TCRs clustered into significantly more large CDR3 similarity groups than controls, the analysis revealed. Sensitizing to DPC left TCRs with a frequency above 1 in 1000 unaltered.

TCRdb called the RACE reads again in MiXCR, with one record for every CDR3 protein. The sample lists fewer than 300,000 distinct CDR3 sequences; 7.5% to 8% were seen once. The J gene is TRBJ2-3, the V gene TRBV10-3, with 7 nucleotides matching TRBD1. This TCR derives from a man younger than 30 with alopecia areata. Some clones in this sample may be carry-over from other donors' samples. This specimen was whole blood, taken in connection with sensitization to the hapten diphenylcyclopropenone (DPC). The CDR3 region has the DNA TGTGCCATCAGTACAGGGGCAGATACGCAGTATTTT. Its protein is CAISTGADTQYF.